This T cell receptor beta chain was sequenced in a study of early T cells in non-severe SARS-CoV-2 infection. Using its own MiXCR run on the 5' RACE reads, TCRdb lists one record per CDR3 protein. The repertoire holds about 64,000 distinct CDR3 sequences, with almost 9% as singletons. With 8 bases removed from V and 5 bases from J, the gap between germline ends came to 13 bases. Germline lookup yields CDR1 SQVTM and CDR2 ANQGSEA. This CDR3 comprises 12 residues. This clonotype was seen repeatedly, ten times or more. The source of this sequence is an adult who was a healthcare worker with PCR-confirmed SARS-CoV-2 infection or an uninfected control (not recorded which). The chain employs TRBV29-1 and TRBJ1-5; a weak D match, TRBD1 (5 bases). The starting material was whole blood, obtained at baseline. CDR3 sequence reads: CSLNRKDQPQHF. CDR3 sequence (DNA): TGCAGCCTGAACAGGAAGGATCAGCCCCAGCATTTT.